The present T cell receptor beta chain was sequenced within a study of blood T cell repertoires in COVID-19. Study information: COVID-19 samples from acute and convalescent phases originated in the United States, Italy and Spain.

In the study's own analysis: Reference gene primers were amplified, and this amplification served to estimate nucleated cell counts. Libraries were prepared by immunoSEQ multiplex PCR; TCRdb keeps only in-frame clonotypes and omits some of them. D and trimming come from the DNA, and the V and J calls and clone size come from that table. Here the sample spans about 50,000 clones, about 83% being singletons. This CDR3 contains 16 residues. Trimming removed 1 base from V and 4 bases from J, with 14 bases in between. Germline V gene data show CDR1 as PRHDT and CDR2 as FYEKMQ (reference sequence). This sequence joins TRBV13 and TRBJ2-1; D is possibly TRBD1 (6 bases). The sequenced sample consisted of peripheral blood. The sequence was collected from a human donor in a cohort sampled during active COVID-19. In DNA, the CDR3 is TGTGCCAGCAGCTTAGTGCGCAGGGGACCGTACAATGAGCAGTTCTTC. The encoded protein is CASSLVRRGPYNEQFF.